This paragraph reports one TCR beta chain. The target antigen is unknown. V lost 0 bases and J lost 5; bases outside the gene matches: 10. Germline V lookup: CDR1 MNHEY, CDR2 SVGEGT. The CDR3 is 18 amino acids. Using its own MiXCR run on the reads, TCRdb lists one record per CDR3 protein. The table includes around 570,000 distinct CDR3 sequences, approximately 40% detected once. This sample was included in a study of T cell repertoires in cytomegalovirus infection. As for the study in general: A matching HLA type, together with CMV infection, was signaled by public TCR beta signatures. Overall study results and limits: The cumulative frequency of public TCR beta families identified carriers of CMV plus the relevant HLA. Within the response measured ex vivo, HLA-C-restricted CMV-specific TCR beta clonotypes were dominant.

The material was cultured PBMCs, obtained from culture after CMV antigen stimulation. This TCR derives from a human donor in good health (CMV status not recorded). Some clones in this sample may be carry-over from other donors' samples. The V gene is TRBV6-2 or TRBV6-3, the J gene TRBJ2-5, with 12 bases aligning to TRBD2. In DNA, the CDR3 is TGTGCCAGCAGTTACTCGGCTAGCGGGAGGGCCTCTCGGGAGACCCAGTACTTC. The encoded protein is CASSYSASGRASRETQYF.